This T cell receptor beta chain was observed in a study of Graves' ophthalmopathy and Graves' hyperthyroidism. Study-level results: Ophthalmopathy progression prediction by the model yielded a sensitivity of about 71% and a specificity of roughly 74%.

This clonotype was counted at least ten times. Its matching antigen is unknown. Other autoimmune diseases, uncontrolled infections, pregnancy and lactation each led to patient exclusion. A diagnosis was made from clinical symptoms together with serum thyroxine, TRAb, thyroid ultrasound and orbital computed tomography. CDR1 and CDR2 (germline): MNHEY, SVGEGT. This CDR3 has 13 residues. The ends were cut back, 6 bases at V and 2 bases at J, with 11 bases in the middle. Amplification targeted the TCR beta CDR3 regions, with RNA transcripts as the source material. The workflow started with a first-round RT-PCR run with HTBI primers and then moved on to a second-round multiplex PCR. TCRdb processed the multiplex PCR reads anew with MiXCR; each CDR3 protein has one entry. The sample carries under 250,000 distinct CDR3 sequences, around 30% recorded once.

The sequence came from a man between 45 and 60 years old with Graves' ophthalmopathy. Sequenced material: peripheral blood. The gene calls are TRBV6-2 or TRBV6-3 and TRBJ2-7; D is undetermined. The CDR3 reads CASRTHLTYEQYF. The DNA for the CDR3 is TGTGCCAGCAGGACACACTTAACCTACGAGCAGTACTTC.